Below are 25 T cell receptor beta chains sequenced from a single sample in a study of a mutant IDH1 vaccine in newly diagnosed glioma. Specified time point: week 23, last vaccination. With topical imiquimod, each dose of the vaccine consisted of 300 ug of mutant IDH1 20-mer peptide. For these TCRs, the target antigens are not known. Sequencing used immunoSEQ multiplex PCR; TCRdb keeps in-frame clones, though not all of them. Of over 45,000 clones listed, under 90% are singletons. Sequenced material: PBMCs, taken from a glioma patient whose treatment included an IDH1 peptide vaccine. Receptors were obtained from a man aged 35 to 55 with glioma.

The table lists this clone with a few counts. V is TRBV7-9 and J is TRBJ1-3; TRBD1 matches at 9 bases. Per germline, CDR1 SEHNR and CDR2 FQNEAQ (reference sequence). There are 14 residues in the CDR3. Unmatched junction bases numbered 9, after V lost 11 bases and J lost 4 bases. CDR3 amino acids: CAGGQGLVGNTIYF. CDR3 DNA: TGTGCCGGGGGACAGGGTCTAGTAGGAAACACCATATATTTT.

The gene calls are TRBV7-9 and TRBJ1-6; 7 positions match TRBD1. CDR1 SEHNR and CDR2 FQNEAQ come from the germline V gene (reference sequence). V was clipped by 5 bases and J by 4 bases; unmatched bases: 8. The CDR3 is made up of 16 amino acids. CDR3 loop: CASSNPDRRYNSPLHF. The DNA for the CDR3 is TGTGCCAGCAGCAACCCGGACAGGAGGTATAATTCACCCCTCCACTTT.

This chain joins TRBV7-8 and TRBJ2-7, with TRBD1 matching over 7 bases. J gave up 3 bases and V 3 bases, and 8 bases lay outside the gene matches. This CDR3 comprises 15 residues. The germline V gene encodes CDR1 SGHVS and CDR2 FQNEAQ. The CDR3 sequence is CASSFQEGAGYEQYF. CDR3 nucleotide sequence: TGTGCCAGCAGCTTTCAAGAGGGGGCGGGCTACGAGCAGTACTTC.

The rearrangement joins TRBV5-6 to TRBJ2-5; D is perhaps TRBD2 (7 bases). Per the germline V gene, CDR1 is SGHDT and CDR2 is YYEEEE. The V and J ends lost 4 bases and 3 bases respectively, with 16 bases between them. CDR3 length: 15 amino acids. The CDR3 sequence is CASSLLGGAEETQYF. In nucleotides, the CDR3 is TGTGCCAGCAGCCTACTTGGGGGGGCGGAAGAGACCCAGTACTTC.

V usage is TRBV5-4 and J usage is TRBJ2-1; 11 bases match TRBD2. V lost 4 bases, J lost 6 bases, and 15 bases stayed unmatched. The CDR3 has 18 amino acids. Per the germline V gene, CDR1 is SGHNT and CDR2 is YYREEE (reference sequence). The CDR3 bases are TGTGCCAGCAGCACCTACACCCTAGCGGGGGGCCAACTCAATGAGCAGTTCTTC. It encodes CASSTYTLAGGQLNEQFF.

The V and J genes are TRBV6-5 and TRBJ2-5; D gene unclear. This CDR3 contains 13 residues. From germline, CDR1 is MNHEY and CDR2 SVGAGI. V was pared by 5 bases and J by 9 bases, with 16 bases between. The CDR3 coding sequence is TGTGCCAGCAGTCCGACGGCCCTTGGGCCCCAGTACTTC. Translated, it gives CASSPTALGPQYF.

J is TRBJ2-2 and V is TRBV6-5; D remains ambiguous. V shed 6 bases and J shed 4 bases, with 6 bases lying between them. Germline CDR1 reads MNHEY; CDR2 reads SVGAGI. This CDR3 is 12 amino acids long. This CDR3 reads CASRVGTGELFF. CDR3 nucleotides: TGTGCCAGCAGGGTGGGCACCGGGGAGCTGTTTTTT.

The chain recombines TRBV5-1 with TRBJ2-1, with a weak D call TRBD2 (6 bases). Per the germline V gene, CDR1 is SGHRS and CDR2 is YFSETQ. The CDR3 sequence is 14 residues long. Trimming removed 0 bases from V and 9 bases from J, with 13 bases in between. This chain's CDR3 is CASSLERASGEQFF. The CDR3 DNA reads TGCGCCAGCAGCTTGGAGCGGGCCTCAGGTGAGCAGTTCTTC.

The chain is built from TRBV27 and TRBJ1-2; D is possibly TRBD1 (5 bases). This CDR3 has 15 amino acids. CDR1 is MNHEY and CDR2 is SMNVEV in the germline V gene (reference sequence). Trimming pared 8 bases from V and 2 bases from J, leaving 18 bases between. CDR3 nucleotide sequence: TGTGCCAGCGCCAGATTGGGGGGTCCCAACTATGGCTACACCTTC. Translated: CASARLGGPNYGYTF.

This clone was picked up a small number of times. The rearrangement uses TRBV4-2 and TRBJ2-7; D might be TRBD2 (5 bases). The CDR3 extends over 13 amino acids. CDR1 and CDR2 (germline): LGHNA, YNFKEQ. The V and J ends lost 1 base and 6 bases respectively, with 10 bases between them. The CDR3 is CASSQVPGSEQYF. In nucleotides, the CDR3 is TGTGCCAGCAGCCAAGTACCGGGATCCGAGCAGTACTTC.

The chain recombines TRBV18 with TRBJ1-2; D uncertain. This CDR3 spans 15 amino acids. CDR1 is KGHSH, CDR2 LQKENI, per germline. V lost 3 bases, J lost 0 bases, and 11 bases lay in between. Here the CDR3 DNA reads TGTGCCAGCTCACCCACGCGAGGGACTAACTATGGCTACACCTTC. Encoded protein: CASSPTRGTNYGYTF. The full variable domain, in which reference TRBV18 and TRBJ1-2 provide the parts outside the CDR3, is NAGVMQNPRHLVRRRGQEARLRCSPMKGHSHVYWYRQLPEEGLKFMVYLQKENIIDESGMPKERFSAEFPKEGPSILRIQQVVRGDSAAYFCASSPTRGTNYGYTFGSGTRLTVV.

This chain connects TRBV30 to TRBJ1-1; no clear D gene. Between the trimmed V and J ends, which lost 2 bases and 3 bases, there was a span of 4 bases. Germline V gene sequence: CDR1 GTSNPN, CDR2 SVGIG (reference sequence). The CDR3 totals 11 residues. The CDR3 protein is CAWSSYTEAFF. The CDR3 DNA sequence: TGTGCCTGGAGTAGTTACACTGAAGCTTTCTTT.

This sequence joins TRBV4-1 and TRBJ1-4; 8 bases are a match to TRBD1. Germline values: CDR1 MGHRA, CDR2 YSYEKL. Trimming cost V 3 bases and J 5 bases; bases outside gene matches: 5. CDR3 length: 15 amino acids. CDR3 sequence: CASSHRTGKNEKLFF. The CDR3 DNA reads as TGCGCCAGCAGCCACCGGACAGGGAAGAATGAAAAACTGTTTTTT.

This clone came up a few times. In DNA form, the CDR3 reads TGTGCCAGCAGTTACTCGAGGGGCCTTAACACTGAAGCTTTCTTT. It specifies CASSYSRGLNTEAFF. This chain links TRBV6-6 with TRBJ1-1, with D possibly matching TRBD1 (5 bases). CDR3 length: 15 residues. Trimming took off 0 bases at V and 2 bases at J, with 10 bases between the two ends. In germline, CDR1 is MNHNY, CDR2 SVGAGI (reference sequence).

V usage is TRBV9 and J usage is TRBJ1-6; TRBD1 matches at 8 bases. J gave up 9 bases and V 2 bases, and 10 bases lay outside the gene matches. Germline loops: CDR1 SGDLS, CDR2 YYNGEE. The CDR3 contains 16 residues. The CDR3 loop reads CASSVVTGTGGSPLHF. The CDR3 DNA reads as TGTGCCAGCAGCGTGGTTACCGGGACAGGAGGTTCACCCCTCCACTTT.

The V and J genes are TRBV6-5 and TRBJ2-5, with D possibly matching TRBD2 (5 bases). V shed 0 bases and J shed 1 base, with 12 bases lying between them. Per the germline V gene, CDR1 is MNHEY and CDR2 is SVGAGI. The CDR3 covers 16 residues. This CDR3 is CASSYSLGPGQETQYF. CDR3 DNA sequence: TGTGCCAGCAGTTACTCACTAGGTCCCGGCCAAGAGACCCAGTACTTC.

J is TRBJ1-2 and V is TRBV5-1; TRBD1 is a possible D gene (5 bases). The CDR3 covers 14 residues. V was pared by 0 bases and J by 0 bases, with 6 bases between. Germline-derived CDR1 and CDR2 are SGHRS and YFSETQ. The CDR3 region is CASSLEGPNYGYTF. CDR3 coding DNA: TGCGCCAGCAGCTTGGAGGGACCTAACTATGGCTACACCTTC.

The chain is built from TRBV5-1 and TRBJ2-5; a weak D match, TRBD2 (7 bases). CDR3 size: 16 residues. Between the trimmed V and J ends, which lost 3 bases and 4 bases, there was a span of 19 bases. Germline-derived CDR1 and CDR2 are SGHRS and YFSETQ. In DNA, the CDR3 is TGCGCCAGCAGCTCTGCCATAGGGGGGGCTACAGAGACCCAGTACTTC. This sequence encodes CASSSAIGGATETQYF.

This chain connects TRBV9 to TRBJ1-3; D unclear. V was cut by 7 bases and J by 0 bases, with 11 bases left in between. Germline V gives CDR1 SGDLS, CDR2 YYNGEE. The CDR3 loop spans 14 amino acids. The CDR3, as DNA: TGTGCCAGCGCAATCGGCGACTCTGGAAACACCATATATTTT. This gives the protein CASAIGDSGNTIYF.

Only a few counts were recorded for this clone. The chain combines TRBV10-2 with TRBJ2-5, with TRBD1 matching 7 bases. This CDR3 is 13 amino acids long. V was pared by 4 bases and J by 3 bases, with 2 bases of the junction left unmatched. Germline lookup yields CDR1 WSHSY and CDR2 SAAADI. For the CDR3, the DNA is TGCGCCAGCAGTGGTGACAGGGAAGAGACCCAGTACTTC. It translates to CASSGDREETQYF.

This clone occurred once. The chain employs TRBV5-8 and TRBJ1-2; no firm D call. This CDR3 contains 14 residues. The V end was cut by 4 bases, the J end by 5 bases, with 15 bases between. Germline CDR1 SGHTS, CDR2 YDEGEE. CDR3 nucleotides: TGTGCCAGCAGCGCGGTAAGGCTGAAGTATGGCTACACCTTC. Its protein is CASSAVRLKYGYTF.

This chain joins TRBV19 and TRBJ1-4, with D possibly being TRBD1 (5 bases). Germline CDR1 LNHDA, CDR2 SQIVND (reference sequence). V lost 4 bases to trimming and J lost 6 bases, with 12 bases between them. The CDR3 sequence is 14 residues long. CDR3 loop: CASSTGTLDEKLFF. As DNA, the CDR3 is TGTGCCAGTAGTACCGGGACCCTCGATGAAAAACTGTTTTTT.

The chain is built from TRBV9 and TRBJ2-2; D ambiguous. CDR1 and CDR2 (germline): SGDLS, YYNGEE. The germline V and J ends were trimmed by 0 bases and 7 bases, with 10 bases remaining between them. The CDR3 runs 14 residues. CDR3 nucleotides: TGTGCCAGCAGCGTAGACAGTAGACTCGGGGAGCTGTTTTTT. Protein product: CASSVDSRLGELFF.

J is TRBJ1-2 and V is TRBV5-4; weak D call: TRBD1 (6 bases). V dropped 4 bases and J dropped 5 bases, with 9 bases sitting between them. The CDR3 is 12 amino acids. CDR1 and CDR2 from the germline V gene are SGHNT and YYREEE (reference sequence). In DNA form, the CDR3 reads TGTGCCAGCAGCGTGGACAGTTATGGCTACACCTTC. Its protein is CASSVDSYGYTF.

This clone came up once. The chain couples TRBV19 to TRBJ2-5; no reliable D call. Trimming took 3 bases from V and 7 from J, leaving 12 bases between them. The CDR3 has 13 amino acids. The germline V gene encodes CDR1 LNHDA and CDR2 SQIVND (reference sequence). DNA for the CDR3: TGTGCCAGTAGTATTAGATCGTCGGGGACCCAGTACTTC. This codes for CASSIRSSGTQYF.